This T cell receptor (beta chain) was captured by sequencing in a study of preoperative IRX-2 immunotherapy in early breast cancer. Sample treatment: preoperative locoregional IRX-2 cytokine immunotherapy. Patients received preoperative, locoregional IRX-2 cytokine immunotherapy in a phase Ib study. Assay used: immunoSEQ multiplex PCR; TCRdb lists only in-frame clones, some missing. The sample includes some 22,000 clones, around 96% of them seen just once. Germline assignment: CDR1 SGHAT and CDR2 FQNNGV. The V gene end was trimmed by 7 bases and the J gene end by 0 bases; junction bases not matched to a gene: 12. The CDR3 contains 19 residues.

The sample here was tumor tissue, taken after IRX-2 immunotherapy. The receptor was isolated from a human donor with breast cancer. This chain uses TRBV11-2 with TRBJ2-3, with TRBD2 matching 14 bases. The CDR3 protein is CASNTPGLAGESSTDTQYF. CDR3 bases: TGTGCCAGCAACACACCGGGACTAGCGGGGGAGTCTAGCACAGATACGCAGTATTTT.